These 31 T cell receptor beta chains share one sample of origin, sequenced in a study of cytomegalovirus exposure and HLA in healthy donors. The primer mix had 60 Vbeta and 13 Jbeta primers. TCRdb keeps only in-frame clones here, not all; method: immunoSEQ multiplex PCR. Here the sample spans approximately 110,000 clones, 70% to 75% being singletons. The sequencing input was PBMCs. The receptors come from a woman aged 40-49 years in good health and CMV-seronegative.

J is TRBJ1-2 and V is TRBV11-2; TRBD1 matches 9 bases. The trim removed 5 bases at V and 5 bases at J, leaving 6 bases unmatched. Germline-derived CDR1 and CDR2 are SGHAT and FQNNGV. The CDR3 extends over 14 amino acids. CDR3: CASSPPDRGYGYTF. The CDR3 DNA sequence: TGTGCCAGCAGCCCCCCCGACAGGGGGTATGGCTACACCTTC.

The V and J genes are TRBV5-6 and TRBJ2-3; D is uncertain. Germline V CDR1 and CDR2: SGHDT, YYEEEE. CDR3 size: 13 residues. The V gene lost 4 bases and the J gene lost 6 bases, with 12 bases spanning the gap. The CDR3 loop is CASSQDSSDTQYF. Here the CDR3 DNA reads TGTGCCAGCAGCCAAGATAGTTCGGATACGCAGTATTTT. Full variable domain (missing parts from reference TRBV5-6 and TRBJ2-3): DAGVTQSPTHLIKTRGQQVTLRCSPKSGHDTVSWYQQALGQGPQFIFQYYEEEERQRGNFPDRFSGHQFPNYSSELNVNALLLGDSALYLCASSQDSSDTQYFGPGTRLTVL.

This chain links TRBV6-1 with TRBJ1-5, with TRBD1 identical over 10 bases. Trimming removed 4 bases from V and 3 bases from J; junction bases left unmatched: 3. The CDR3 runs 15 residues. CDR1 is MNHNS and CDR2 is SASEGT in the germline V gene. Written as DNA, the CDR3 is TGTGCCAGCAGTGGGGACAGGGGTGTCAATCAGCCCCAGCATTTT. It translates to CASSGDRGVNQPQHF.

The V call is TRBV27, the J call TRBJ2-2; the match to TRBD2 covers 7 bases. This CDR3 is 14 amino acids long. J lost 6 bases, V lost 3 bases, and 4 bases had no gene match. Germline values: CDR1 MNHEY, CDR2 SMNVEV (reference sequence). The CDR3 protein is CASSFLAEAGELFF. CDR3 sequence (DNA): TGTGCCAGCAGTTTCCTAGCGGAGGCCGGGGAGCTGTTTTTT.

The CDR3, as DNA: TGTGCCAGCAGCCAAGCAAGGCGGGGGGGGTACAATGAGCAGTTCTTC. This sequence encodes CASSQARRGGYNEQFF. The chain joins TRBV4-2 to TRBJ2-1; 9 nucleotides line up with TRBD2. Germline V gene sequence: CDR1 LGHNA, CDR2 YNFKEQ. CDR3 size: 16 residues. Trimming removed 1 base from V and 4 bases from J; junction bases left unmatched: 5.

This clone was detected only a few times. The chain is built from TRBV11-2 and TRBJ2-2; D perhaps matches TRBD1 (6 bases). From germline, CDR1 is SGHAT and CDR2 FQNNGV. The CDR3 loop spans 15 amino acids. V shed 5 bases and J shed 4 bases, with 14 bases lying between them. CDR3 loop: CASSPQGSVTGELFF. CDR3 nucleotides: TGTGCCAGCAGCCCGCAGGGGAGCGTCACCGGGGAGCTGTTTTTT.

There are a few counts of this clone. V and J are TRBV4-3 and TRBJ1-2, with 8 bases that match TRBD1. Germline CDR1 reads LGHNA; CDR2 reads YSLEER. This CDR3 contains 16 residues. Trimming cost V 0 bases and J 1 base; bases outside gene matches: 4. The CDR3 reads CASSQDQGALNYGYTF. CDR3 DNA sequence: TGCGCCAGCAGCCAAGACCAGGGGGCTCTTAACTATGGCTACACCTTC.

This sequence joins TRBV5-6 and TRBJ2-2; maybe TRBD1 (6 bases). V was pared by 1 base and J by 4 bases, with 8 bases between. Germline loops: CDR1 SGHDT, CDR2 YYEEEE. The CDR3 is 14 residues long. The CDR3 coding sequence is TGTGCCAGCAGCTTGTTAGGGGGCACCGGGGAGCTGTTTTTT. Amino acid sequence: CASSLLGGTGELFF. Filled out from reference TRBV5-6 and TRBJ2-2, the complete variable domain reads DAGVTQSPTHLIKTRGQQVTLRCSPKSGHDTVSWYQQALGQGPQFIFQYYEEEERQRGNFPDRFSGHQFPNYSSELNVNALLLGDSALYLCASSLLGGTGELFFGEGSRLTVL.

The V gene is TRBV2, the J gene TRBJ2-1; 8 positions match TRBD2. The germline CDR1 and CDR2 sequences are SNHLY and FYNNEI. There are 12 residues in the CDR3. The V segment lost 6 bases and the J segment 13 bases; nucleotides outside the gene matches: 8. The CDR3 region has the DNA TGTGCCAGCAGGGGGACTAGTGGGTATCAGTTCTTC. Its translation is CASRGTSGYQFF.

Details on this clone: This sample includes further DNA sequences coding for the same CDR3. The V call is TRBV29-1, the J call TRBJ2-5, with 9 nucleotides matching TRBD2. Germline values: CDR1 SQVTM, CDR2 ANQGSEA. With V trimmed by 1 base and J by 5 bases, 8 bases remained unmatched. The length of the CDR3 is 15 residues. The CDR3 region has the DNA TGCAGCGTTGAAGGGGCGGGAGGGCGGGGGGAGACCCAGTACTTC. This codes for CSVEGAGGRGETQYF. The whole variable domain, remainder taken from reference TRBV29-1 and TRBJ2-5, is SAVISQKPSRDICQRGTSLTIQCQVDSQVTMMFWYRQQPGQSLTLIATANQGSEATYESGFVIDKFPISRPNLTFSTLTVSNMSPEDSSIYLCSVEGAGGRGETQYFGPGTRLLVL.

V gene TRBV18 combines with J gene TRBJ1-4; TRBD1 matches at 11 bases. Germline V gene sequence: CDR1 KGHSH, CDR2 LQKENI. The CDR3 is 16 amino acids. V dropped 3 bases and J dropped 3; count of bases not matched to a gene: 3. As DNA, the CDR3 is TGTGCCAGCTCACCGGGACAGGGGGGCTCTAATGAAAAACTGTTTTTT. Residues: CASSPGQGGSNEKLFF.

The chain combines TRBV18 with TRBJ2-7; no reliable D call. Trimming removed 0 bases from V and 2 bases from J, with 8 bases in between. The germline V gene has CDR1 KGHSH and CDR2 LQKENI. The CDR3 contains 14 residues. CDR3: CASSPPSLTYEQYF. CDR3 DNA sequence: TGTGCCAGCTCACCACCTTCCCTAACCTACGAGCAGTACTTC.

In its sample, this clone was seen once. The CDR3 is CASSWEGGHGYTF. The CDR3 DNA follows: TGCGCCAGCAGCTGGGAGGGGGGGCATGGCTACACCTTC. The chain combines TRBV4-3 with TRBJ1-2; TRBD1 is a possible D gene (6 bases). The V end was cut by 5 bases, the J end by 6 bases, with 13 bases between. There are 13 residues in the CDR3. CDR1 is LGHNA and CDR2 is YSLEER in the germline V gene.

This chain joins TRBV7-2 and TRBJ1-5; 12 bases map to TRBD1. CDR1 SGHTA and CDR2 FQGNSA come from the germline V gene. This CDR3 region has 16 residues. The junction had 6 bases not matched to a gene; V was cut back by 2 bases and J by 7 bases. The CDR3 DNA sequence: TGTGCCAGCAGCTTAACGGGACAGGGGGCCTACCAGCCCCAGCATTTT. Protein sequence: CASSLTGQGAYQPQHF.

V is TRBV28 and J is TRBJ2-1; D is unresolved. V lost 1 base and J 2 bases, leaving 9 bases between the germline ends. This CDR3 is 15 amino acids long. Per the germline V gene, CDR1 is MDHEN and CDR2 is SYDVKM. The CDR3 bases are TGTGCCAGCAGTTTATTTCAGGAAACCTACAATGAGCAGTTCTTC. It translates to CASSLFQETYNEQFF.

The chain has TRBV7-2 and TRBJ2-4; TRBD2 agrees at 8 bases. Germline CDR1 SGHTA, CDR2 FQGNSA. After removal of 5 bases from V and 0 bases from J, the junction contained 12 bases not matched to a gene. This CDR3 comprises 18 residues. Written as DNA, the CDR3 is TGTGCCAGCAGCCCCTTCGGCGGGGGGTCAATAGCCAAAAACATTCAGTACTTC. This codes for CASSPFGGGSIAKNIQYF.

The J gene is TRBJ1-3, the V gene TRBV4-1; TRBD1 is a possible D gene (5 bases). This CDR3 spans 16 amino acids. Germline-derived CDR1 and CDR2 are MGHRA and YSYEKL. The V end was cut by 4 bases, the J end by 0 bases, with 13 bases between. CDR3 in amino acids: CASSPAQGDSGNTIYF. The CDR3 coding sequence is TGCGCCAGCAGCCCAGCCCAGGGTGACTCTGGAAACACCATATATTTT.

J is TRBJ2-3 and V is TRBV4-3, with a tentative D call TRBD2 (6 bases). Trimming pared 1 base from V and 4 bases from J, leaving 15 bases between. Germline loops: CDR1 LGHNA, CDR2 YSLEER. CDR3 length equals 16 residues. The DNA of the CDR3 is TGCGCCAGCAGCCAAGGGGCCGACCCGGGGGCAGATACGCAGTATTTT. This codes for CASSQGADPGADTQYF.

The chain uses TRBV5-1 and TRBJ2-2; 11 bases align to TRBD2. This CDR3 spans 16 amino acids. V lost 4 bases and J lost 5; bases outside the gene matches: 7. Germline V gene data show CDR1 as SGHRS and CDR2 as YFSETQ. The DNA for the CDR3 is TGCGCCAGCAGCCGCCTACTAGCGGGGGTTACCGGGGAGCTGTTTTTT. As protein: CASSRLLAGVTGELFF.

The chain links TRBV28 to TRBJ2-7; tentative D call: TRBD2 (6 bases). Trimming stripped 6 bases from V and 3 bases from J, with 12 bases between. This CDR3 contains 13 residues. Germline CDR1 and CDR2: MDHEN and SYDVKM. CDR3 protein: CASSGSVYYEQYF. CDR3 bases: TGTGCCAGCAGCGGGAGTGTTTACTACGAGCAGTACTTC.

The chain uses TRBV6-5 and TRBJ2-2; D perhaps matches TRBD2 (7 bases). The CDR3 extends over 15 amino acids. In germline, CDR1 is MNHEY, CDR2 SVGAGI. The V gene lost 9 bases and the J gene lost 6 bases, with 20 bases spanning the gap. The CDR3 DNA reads TGTGCCAGTAGTACTGCTGCGGGGGCGGCCGGGGAGCTGTTTTTT. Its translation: CASSTAAGAAGELFF.

CDR3 DNA sequence: TGCAGCGTTGGGGCAGGCATGGACACTGAAGCTTTCTTT. It yields the protein CSVGAGMDTEAFF. The chain combines TRBV29-1 with TRBJ1-1; unclear D gene. The V end lost 4 bases, the J end lost 3 bases, and 12 bases lay between the germline ends. CDR3 size: 13 residues. The germline CDR1 and CDR2 sequences are SQVTM and ANQGSEA.

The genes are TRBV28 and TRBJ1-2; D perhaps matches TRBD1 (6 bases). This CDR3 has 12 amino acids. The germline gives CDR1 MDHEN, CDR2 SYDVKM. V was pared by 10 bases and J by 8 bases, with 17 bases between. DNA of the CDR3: TGTGCCACCCTGCAACAGGGTCGAGGCTACACCTTC. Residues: CATLQQGRGYTF.

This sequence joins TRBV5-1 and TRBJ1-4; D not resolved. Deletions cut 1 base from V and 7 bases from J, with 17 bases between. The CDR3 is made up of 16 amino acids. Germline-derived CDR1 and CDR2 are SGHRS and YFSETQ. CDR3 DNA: TGCGCCAGCAGCTTGTATATTGGGAGTGGAAGTGAAAAACTGTTTTTT. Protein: CASSLYIGSGSEKLFF.

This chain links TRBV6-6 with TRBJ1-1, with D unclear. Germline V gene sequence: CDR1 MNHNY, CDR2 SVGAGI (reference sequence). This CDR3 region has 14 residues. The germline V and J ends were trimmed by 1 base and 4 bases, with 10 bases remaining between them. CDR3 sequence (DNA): TGTGCCAGCAGTTACTTCCCGGCAGGCACTGAAGCTTTCTTT. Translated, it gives CASSYFPAGTEAFF.

The CDR3 reads CASSQGERQPQHF. The CDR3 coding sequence is TGTGCCAGCAGTCAGGGGGAGCGTCAGCCCCAGCATTTT. This chain links TRBV7-6 with TRBJ1-5; TRBD1 aligns across 7 bases. The germline CDR1 and CDR2 sequences are SGHVS and FNYEAQ. With 6 bases clipped from V and 6 bases from J, the junction kept 5 bases outside the gene matches. CDR3 length: 13 residues.

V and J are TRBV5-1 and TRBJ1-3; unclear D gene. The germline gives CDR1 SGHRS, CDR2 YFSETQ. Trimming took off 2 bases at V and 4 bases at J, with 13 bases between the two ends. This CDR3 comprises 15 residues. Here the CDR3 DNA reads TGCGCCAGCAGCTTAGGAGGAGGAGGCGGAAACACCATATATTTT. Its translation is CASSLGGGGGNTIYF.

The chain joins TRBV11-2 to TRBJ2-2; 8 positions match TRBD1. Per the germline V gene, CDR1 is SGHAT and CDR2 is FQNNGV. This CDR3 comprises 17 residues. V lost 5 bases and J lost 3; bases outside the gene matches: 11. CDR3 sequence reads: CASSLYSQGADTGELFF. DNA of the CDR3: TGTGCCAGCAGCCTATACTCCCAGGGGGCCGACACCGGGGAGCTGTTTTTT. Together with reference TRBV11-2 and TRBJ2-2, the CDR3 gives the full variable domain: EAGVAQSPRYKIIEKRQSVAFWCNPISGHATLYWYQQILGQGPKLLIQFQNNGVVDDSQLPKDRFSAERLKGVDSTLKIQPAKLEDSAVYLCASSLYSQGADTGELFFGEGSRLTVL.

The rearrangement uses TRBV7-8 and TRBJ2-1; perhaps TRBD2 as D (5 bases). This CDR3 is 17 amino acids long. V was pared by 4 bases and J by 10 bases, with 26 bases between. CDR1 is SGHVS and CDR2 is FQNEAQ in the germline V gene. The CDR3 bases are TGTGCCAGCAGCTCAATCCCACCGGGAAATATATTTATCGAGCAGTTCTTC. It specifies CASSSIPPGNIFIEQFF.

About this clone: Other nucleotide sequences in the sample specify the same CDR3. CDR3 DNA sequence: TGTGCCAGCAGCTTACGCGGGGACAGCTCCTACAATGAGCAGTTCTTC. Protein product: CASSLRGDSSYNEQFF. The V call is TRBV11-2, the J call TRBJ2-1; TRBD1 is a possible D gene (7 bases). This CDR3 has 16 amino acids. Trimming took 2 bases from V and 0 from J, leaving 11 bases between them. Per the germline V gene, CDR1 is SGHAT and CDR2 is FQNNGV.

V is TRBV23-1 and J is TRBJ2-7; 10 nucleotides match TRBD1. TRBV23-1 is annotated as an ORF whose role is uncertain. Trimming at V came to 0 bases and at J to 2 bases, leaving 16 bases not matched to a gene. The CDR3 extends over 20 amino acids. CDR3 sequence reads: CASSQSRMYDRDRGAYEQYF. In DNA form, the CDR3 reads TGCGCCAGCAGTCAATCGAGGATGTATGACCGGGACAGGGGCGCCTACGAGCAGTACTTC.